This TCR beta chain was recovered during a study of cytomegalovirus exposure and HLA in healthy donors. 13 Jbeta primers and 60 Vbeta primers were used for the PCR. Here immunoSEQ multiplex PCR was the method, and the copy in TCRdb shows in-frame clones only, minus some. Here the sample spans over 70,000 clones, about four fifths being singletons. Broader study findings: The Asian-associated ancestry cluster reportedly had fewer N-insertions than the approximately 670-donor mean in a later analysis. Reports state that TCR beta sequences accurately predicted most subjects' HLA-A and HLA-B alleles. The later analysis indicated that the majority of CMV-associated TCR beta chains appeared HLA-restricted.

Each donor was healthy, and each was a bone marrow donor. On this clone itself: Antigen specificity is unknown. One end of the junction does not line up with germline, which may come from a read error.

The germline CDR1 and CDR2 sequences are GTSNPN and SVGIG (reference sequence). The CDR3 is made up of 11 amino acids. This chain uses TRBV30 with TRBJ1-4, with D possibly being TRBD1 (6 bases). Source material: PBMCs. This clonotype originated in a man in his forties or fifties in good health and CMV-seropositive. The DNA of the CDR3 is TGTGCCTGGAGCAGCGGGGGCGAAGGGAATTTT. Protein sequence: CAWSSGGEGNF.